The 13 T cell receptor beta chains given below trace back to one sample, sequenced in a study of graft-versus-host responses after intestinal transplantation. TCRdb keeps only in-frame clones here, not all; method: immunoSEQ multiplex PCR. The sample includes about 98,000 clones, 86% of them seen just once. The source material was PBMCs, sampled 255 days after intestinal transplant. These receptors were obtained from a human patient who received an intestinal transplant, so some T cells may come from the graft donor.

This chain connects TRBV2 to TRBJ2-5, with 15 nucleotides matching TRBD2. The CDR3 extends over 16 amino acids. The trim removed 6 bases at V and 4 bases at J, leaving 6 bases unmatched. Germline values: CDR1 SNHLY, CDR2 FYNNEI. The CDR3 region has the DNA TGTGCCAGCAGAGGGACTAGCGGGGGGCCAGGAGAGACCCAGTACTTC. Its protein is CASRGTSGGPGETQYF.

This clone was seen just once. This chain joins TRBV5-4 and TRBJ2-3; 7 bases align to TRBD2. Per germline, CDR1 SGHNT and CDR2 YYREEE (reference sequence). The CDR3 length is 15 residues. V lost 0 bases, J lost 2 bases, and 3 bases stayed unmatched. The CDR3 protein is CASSLGLASTDTQYF. The CDR3 DNA follows: TGTGCCAGCAGCTTGGGACTAGCCTCCACAGATACGCAGTATTTT.

A note on this clone: Compared with germline, one end of the junction differs, possibly owing to a read error. V is TRBV6-6 and J is TRBJ2-5, with TRBD2 matching over 7 bases. This CDR3 is 13 amino acids long. Germline-derived CDR1 and CDR2 are MNHNY and SVGAGI (reference sequence). CDR3 region: CASNYGGRETQYF. The DNA for the CDR3 is TGTGCCAGCAATTACGGGGGGAGGGAGACCCAGTACTTC.

This chain joins TRBV11-2 and TRBJ1-1; TRBD1 might be the D (6 bases). The V end lost 3 bases, the J end lost 3 bases, and 8 bases lay between the germline ends. The CDR3 has 13 residues. Germline V CDR1 and CDR2: SGHAT, FQNNGV. The CDR3 region is CASSFEGDTEAFF. The CDR3, as DNA: TGTGCCAGCAGCTTTGAGGGGGACACTGAAGCTTTCTTT.

Within the sample, this clone is medium-sized (0.01 to 0.1%). The rearrangement uses TRBV28 and TRBJ2-3; TRBD2 matches 9 bases. CDR1 and CDR2 (germline): MDHEN, SYDVKM. V lost 3 bases, J lost 5 bases, and 9 bases stayed unmatched. CDR3 length: 16 amino acids. CDR3 bases: TGTGCCAGCAGTTTGGTTTCTAGACTAGCGGTAGATACGCAGTATTTT. Amino acid sequence: CASSLVSRLAVDTQYF.

A note on this clone: The junction departs from the called germline gene at one end, perhaps through a read error. The chain combines TRBV19 with TRBJ1-2; no clear D. Per germline, CDR1 LNHDA and CDR2 SQIVND (reference sequence). The CDR3 covers 14 residues. The CDR3 is CASSVQISNYDYTF. As DNA, the CDR3 is TGTGCCAGTAGTGTACAGATTTCTAACTATGACTACACCTTC.

CDR3 bases: TGCGCCAGCAGCTTGGGGATAAGCGGGGGGGCCGCAGAGACCCAGTACTTC. It is translated as CASSLGISGGAAETQYF. V is TRBV5-1 and J is TRBJ2-5; 10 nucleotides align to TRBD2. The CDR3 is made up of 17 amino acids. The ends lost 0 bases at V and 4 bases at J; junction bases unmatched: 9. Germline V gives CDR1 SGHRS, CDR2 YFSETQ.

This clone was seen a few times. V is TRBV5-1 and J is TRBJ2-3; weak D call: TRBD1 (6 bases). The V gene lost 2 bases and the J gene lost 2 bases, with 12 bases spanning the gap. Per the germline V gene, CDR1 is SGHRS and CDR2 is YFSETQ. The CDR3 length is 15 residues. The DNA of the CDR3 is TGCGCCAGCAGCTTAGGGGGTCCCGACACAGATACGCAGTATTTT. Its translation is CASSLGGPDTDTQYF.

The chain links TRBV6-5 to TRBJ2-3; D gene unclear. Trimming shortened V by 4 bases and J by 6 bases, and 14 bases separated the two germline ends. The germline gives CDR1 MNHEY, CDR2 SVGAGI. The length of the CDR3 is 14 residues. The CDR3 DNA reads as TGTGCCAGCAGTTCCCTACCCCCGAGGGATACGCAGTATTTT. Protein product: CASSSLPPRDTQYF.

The chain combines TRBV27 with TRBJ2-7; D gene uncertain. Germline-derived CDR1 and CDR2 are MNHEY and SMNVEV (reference sequence). This CDR3 comprises 13 residues. Trimming took off 3 bases at V and 2 bases at J, with 8 bases between the two ends. The CDR3 reads CASSFGQAYEQYF. The CDR3 region has the DNA TGTGCCAGCAGTTTCGGGCAGGCCTACGAGCAGTACTTC.

CDR3 amino acids: CASRIPSEQYF. CDR3 DNA sequence: TGTGCCAGCAGAATCCCCTCCGAGCAGTACTTC. The genes are TRBV6-1 and TRBJ2-7; D gene uncertain. The CDR3 spans 11 residues. With 6 bases removed from V and 6 bases from J, the gap between germline ends came to 9 bases. The germline V gene encodes CDR1 MNHNS and CDR2 SASEGT.

The rearrangement joins TRBV27 to TRBJ2-7, with 11 bases fitting TRBD1. This CDR3 spans 15 amino acids. The J segment lost 1 base and the V segment lost 8 bases, leaving 7 bases of the junction unmatched. Germline CDR1 is MNHEY and CDR2 is SMNVEV (reference sequence). The CDR3 nucleotides are TGTGCCAGCTGGCGGACAGGGGGCTTTTCCTACGAGCAGTACTTC. Encoded protein: CASWRTGGFSYEQYF.

The chain has TRBV5-1 and TRBJ2-2; D gene uncertain. The CDR3 contains 11 residues. CDR1 SGHRS and CDR2 YFSETQ come from the germline V gene. The ends were cut back, 5 bases at V and 6 bases at J, with 5 bases in the middle. The CDR3 region is CASRRSGELFF. CDR3 DNA sequence: TGCGCCAGCAGACGGTCCGGGGAGCTGTTTTTT. The whole variable domain, remainder taken from reference TRBV5-1 and TRBJ2-2, is KAGVTQTPRYLIKTRGQQVTLSCSPISGHRSVSWYQQTPGQGLQFLFEYFSETQRNKGNFPGRFSGRQFSNSRSEMNVSTLELGDSALYLCASRRSGELFFGEGSRLTVL.